This T cell receptor (beta chain) is from a study of blood T cell repertoires in COVID-19. Overall study: Sites across the United States, Italy and Spain contributed samples from acute and convalescent COVID-19.

Participant age was roughly 18 to 95 years, and participants resided in approximately 25 US areas. Participants in the exposed group had met a COVID-19 case in the 2 weeks before joining the study. How the authors handled the data: Estimation of nucleated cell counts was performed using reference gene primer amplification. Assay used: immunoSEQ multiplex PCR; TCRdb lists only in-frame clones, some missing. V and J calls and clone size are given by that table; D and trimming were obtained from the DNA. The sample holds fewer than 250,000 clones, around 90% seen once. This CDR3 is 13 amino acids long. The clonotype was recovered from a man younger than 45 who had been exposed to COVID-19. The chain links TRBV21-1 to TRBJ1-2. TRBV21-1 is described as a pseudogene. Material for sequencing was PBMCs or T cells enriched from blood (not recorded which). Written as DNA, the CDR3 is TGTGCCAGCAGCAAATCGGGGGATTGTGGCTACACCTTC. It encodes CASSKSGDCGYTF.